These 21 T cell receptor beta chains were all obtained from the same sample, sequenced in a study of CD8+ T cells in alopecia areata (dated by TCRdb to between 2017 and 2018). Libraries were made using the immunoSEQ multiplex PCR assay. RNA was extracted from all samples and reverse transcribed into cDNA as template for TCR sequencing. TCRdb mirrors the immuneACCESS table, restricted to in-frame sequences. Some clones are absent from its copies; in checked studies, under half trace to an unresolved V gene, and the reason for the others is unknown. This sample is represented by about 220,000 clones; 50% to 60% of them were singletons. Roughly 1.4% of the sample is in the top ten clones. The time point label on this specimen signifies: more than 3 weeks on oral tofacitinib. Read against the paper, the sample's treatment or condition label means: oral pan-JAK inhibitor, 5-10 mg twice daily. The sample consisted of CD4+ T cells sorted from blood, taken at week 4, from a patient treated with tofacitinib. Every receptor here comes from a human donor with alopecia areata.

The chain links TRBV7-9 to TRBJ1-1, with 7 bases identical to TRBD1. This CDR3 contains 14 residues. Germline assignment: CDR1 SEHNR and CDR2 FQNEAQ (reference sequence). The J segment lost 5 bases and the V segment lost 6 bases, leaving 9 bases of the junction unmatched. The CDR3 DNA sequence: TGTGCCAGCAGTCGACAGGGTCCTGGGACTGAAGCTTTCTTT. It translates to CASSRQGPGTEAFF.

This clone was seen a few times. The chain combines TRBV14 with TRBJ1-5, with D possibly TRBD1 on 5 matching bases. CDR1 and CDR2 (germline): SGHDN, FVKESK. Trimming removed 2 bases from V and 4 bases from J, with 6 bases in between. The CDR3 has 13 amino acids. The chain's CDR3 is CASSQRGNQPQHF. CDR3 coding DNA: TGTGCCAGCAGCCAAAGGGGAAATCAGCCCCAGCATTTT.

The chain recombines TRBV2 with TRBJ2-7, with 11 bases that match TRBD2. From germline, CDR1 is SNHLY and CDR2 FYNNEI. The CDR3 consists of 15 residues. Germline trimming cut 3 bases from V and 3 bases from J; bases unmatched to any gene: 4. CDR3 in amino acids: CASSDTSGGFYEQYF. CDR3 nucleotides: TGTGCCAGCAGTGACACTAGCGGGGGCTTCTACGAGCAGTACTTC.

This clone has a count of ten or more. The chain uses TRBV4-3 and TRBJ1-5; D is perhaps TRBD1 (6 bases). V was shortened by 4 bases and J by 4 bases, with 11 bases between the two germline ends. This CDR3 region has 14 residues. The V gene's germline CDR1 is LGHNA and CDR2 YSLEER. The CDR3 loop reads CASSPSRGNQPQHF. CDR3 coding DNA: TGCGCCAGCAGCCCCAGCAGGGGTAATCAGCCCCAGCATTTT.

This clone was seen a handful of times. This sequence joins TRBV10-3 and TRBJ2-7; a possible D gene is TRBD2 (6 bases). The CDR3 is 11 amino acids. V lost 11 bases to trimming and J lost 0 bases, with 8 bases between them. The germline V gene has CDR1 ENHRY and CDR2 SYGVKD. As DNA, the CDR3 is TGTGCCGCCGGGGGCTCCTACGAGCAGTACTTC. It is translated as CAAGGSYEQYF.

The rearrangement joins TRBV21-1 to TRBJ2-7. TRBV21-1 is an annotated pseudogene. The CDR3 covers 11 residues. The CDR3 reads CASSKLYEQYF. The CDR3 coding sequence is TGTGCCAGCAGCAAGCTCTACGAGCAGTACTTC.

There are a few counts of this clone. This chain joins TRBV7-2 and TRBJ2-5; D uncertain. The V and J ends lost 2 bases and 2 bases respectively, with 12 bases between them. In germline, CDR1 is SGHTA, CDR2 FQGNSA. This CDR3 comprises 15 residues. The CDR3 bases are TGTGCCAGCAGCTTACTCACAGTAGATCAAGAGACCCAGTACTTC. It yields the protein CASSLLTVDQETQYF.

The V gene is TRBV21-1, the J gene TRBJ1-5. TRBV21-1 has pseudogene status. The CDR3 has 17 amino acids. The CDR3 nucleotides read TGTGCCAGCAGCACTCCCCGAGGAGCAAACCGCGCCTCCCCCCAGCATTTT. The encoded protein is CASSTPRGANRASPQHF.

J is TRBJ2-6 and V is TRBV13; D call uncertain. The ends were cut back, 10 bases at V and 3 bases at J, with 7 bases in the middle. The CDR3 is 12 amino acids. The germline gives CDR1 PRHDT, CDR2 FYEKMQ (reference sequence). CDR3 residues: CATEVGANVLTF. The CDR3 DNA sequence: TGTGCCACCGAGGTTGGGGCCAACGTCCTGACTTTC.

The chain carries TRBV10-2 and TRBJ2-7; D is undetermined. The germline V gene has CDR1 WSHSY and CDR2 SAAADI. The CDR3 runs to 13 residues. V was pared by 6 bases and J by 3 bases, with 12 bases between. The CDR3: CASRSRDGYEQYF. For the CDR3, the DNA is TGCGCCAGCAGGAGTCGAGACGGCTACGAGCAGTACTTC.

The V and J genes are TRBV30 and TRBJ2-7; weak D call: TRBD1 (5 bases). This CDR3 has 11 amino acids. Germline CDR1 GTSNPN, CDR2 SVGIG (reference sequence). Trimming removed 4 bases from V and 6 bases from J, with 10 bases in between. The CDR3 region is CAWKDNSEQYF. CDR3 DNA sequence: TGTGCCTGGAAGGACAATAGCGAGCAGTACTTC.

The chain uses TRBV10-3 and TRBJ1-6, with D possibly being TRBD1 (5 bases). CDR1 and CDR2 (germline): ENHRY, SYGVKD. The CDR3 is 15 residues long. Trimming removed 3 bases at V and 7 bases at J, with 13 bases between. The CDR3 DNA sequence: TGTGCCATCAGTGACAAGCGGACATGGAATTCACCCCTCCACTTT. Protein sequence: CAISDKRTWNSPLHF.

The chain couples TRBV27 to TRBJ1-1; unclear D gene. CDR1 is MNHEY, CDR2 SMNVEV, per germline (reference sequence). The CDR3 consists of 13 residues. Deletions cut 5 bases from V and 1 base from J, with 8 bases between. Written as DNA, the CDR3 is TGTGCCAGCAGTCTAATCAAGAACACTGAAGCTTTCTTT. This gives the protein CASSLIKNTEAFF.

The chain employs TRBV4-1 and TRBJ1-2; D is unclear. The CDR3 has 14 amino acids. V lost 0 bases to trimming and J lost 8 bases, with 13 bases between them. Per germline, CDR1 MGHRA and CDR2 YSYEKL. The CDR3 loop is CASSQDAGLRGYTF. The CDR3 bases are TGCGCCAGCAGCCAAGATGCAGGATTAAGGGGCTACACCTTC.

This clone was counted a few times. The chain is built from TRBV10-3 and TRBJ1-6; no definite D call. The V and J ends lost 2 bases and 10 bases respectively, with 15 bases between them. This CDR3 has 15 residues. Germline V CDR1 and CDR2: ENHRY, SYGVKD. The CDR3 protein is CAISEDSVKRSPLHF. Written as DNA, the CDR3 is TGTGCCATCAGTGAGGATTCAGTTAAAAGATCACCCCTCCACTTT.

This clone was seen only once. The chain is built from TRBV5-4 and TRBJ1-4; D gene ambiguous. The V gene's germline CDR1 is SGHNT and CDR2 YYREEE (reference sequence). Trimming stripped 1 base from V and 8 bases from J, with 12 bases between. The CDR3 totals 14 residues. The CDR3 coding sequence is TGTGCCAGCAGCTTGCAAGGGCAGCCCGAAAAACTGTTTTTT. It is translated as CASSLQGQPEKLFF.

This clone was observed at least ten times. The V and J genes are TRBV6-6 and TRBJ2-4; unclear D gene. The length of the CDR3 is 11 residues. Trimming cost V 10 bases and J 2 bases, with 6 bases left between them. Germline loops: CDR1 MNHNY, CDR2 SVGAGI (reference sequence). The CDR3: CATESKNIQYF. The CDR3 nucleotides read TGTGCCACCGAGTCCAAAAACATTCAGTACTTC.

The rearrangement links TRBV15 to TRBJ1-2; a possible D gene is TRBD1 (5 bases). V dropped 3 bases and J dropped 8 bases, with 7 bases sitting between them. The germline gives CDR1 LNHNV, CDR2 YYDKDF (reference sequence). The CDR3 is 11 amino acids. In DNA form, the CDR3 reads TGTGCCACCAGCAGGGACAAAGGCTACACCTTC. It specifies CATSRDKGYTF.

The chain has TRBV15 and TRBJ2-1, with 9 bases matching TRBD2. This CDR3 region has 15 residues. With V trimmed by 6 bases and J by 5 bases, 8 bases remained unmatched. CDR1 and CDR2 (germline): LNHNV, YYDKDF (reference sequence). CDR3 in amino acids: CATSSLAGPHNEQFF. In DNA, the CDR3 is TGTGCCACCAGTTCTCTAGCGGGGCCCCACAATGAGCAGTTCTTC.

The genes are TRBV7-3 and TRBJ2-2; D may be TRBD1 (6 bases). CDR1 is SGHTA, CDR2 FQGTGA, per germline. The CDR3 is made up of 14 amino acids. The germline V and J ends were trimmed by 5 bases and 6 bases, with 13 bases remaining between them. This CDR3 is CASSLDRPPGELFF. The CDR3 DNA reads as TGTGCCAGCAGCCTCGACAGGCCCCCCGGGGAGCTGTTTTTT.

The chain couples TRBV30 to TRBJ1-2; tentatively, D is TRBD1 (5 bases). V gave up 3 bases and J gave up 5 bases, with 13 bases separating them. Germline CDR1 GTSNPN, CDR2 SVGIG (reference sequence). The CDR3 has 13 amino acids. Written as DNA, the CDR3 is TGTGCCTGGAGGGACGCAGGGCTATATGGCTACACCTTC. Translating it yields CAWRDAGLYGYTF.